A single sample is the source of the 29 T cell receptor beta chains below, sequenced in a study of T cell repertoires in ileal Crohn's disease. Time point in this sample: inflamed ileum from the surgical specimen. The protocol was immunoSEQ multiplex PCR, while the TCRdb copy is restricted to in-frame clones and leaves out a portion. The sample has 9,500 to 12,000 clones, 87% seen once. The specimen was ileal tissue. These receptors came from an adult with Crohn's disease.

The chain has TRBV9 and TRBJ2-1, with TRBD2 matching 8 bases. This CDR3 is 14 amino acids long. V lost 6 bases, J lost 2 bases, and 4 bases stayed unmatched. The germline CDR1 and CDR2 sequences are SGDLS and YYNGEE. The CDR3 DNA reads TGTGCCAGCACCCAGACTAGCGCCTACAATGAGCAGTTCTTC. It encodes CASTQTSAYNEQFF.

This clone was counted once. This chain joins TRBV6-6 and TRBJ1-3; the D is unclear. The CDR3 spans 12 residues. Trimming removed 5 bases from V and 7 bases from J, with 9 bases in between. CDR1 and CDR2 from the germline V gene are MNHNY and SVGAGI (reference sequence). The CDR3 reads CASSTDWNTIYF. CDR3 nucleotides: TGTGCCAGCAGTACTGACTGGAACACCATATATTTT.

V gene TRBV5-6 combines with J gene TRBJ2-1; 7 nucleotides agree with TRBD2. Germline trimming cut 4 bases from V and 7 bases from J; bases unmatched to any gene: 11. CDR1 is SGHDT, CDR2 YYEEEE, per germline. This CDR3 has 15 amino acids. The CDR3 sequence is CASSPRDIGRNEQFF. As DNA, the CDR3 is TGTGCCAGCAGCCCGAGGGATATCGGGAGGAATGAGCAGTTCTTC.

The chain recombines TRBV11-2 with TRBJ2-7; D may match TRBD1 or TRBD2 (5 bases each). Germline V gene sequence: CDR1 SGHAT, CDR2 FQNNGV. V was trimmed by 8 bases and J by 3 bases, leaving 14 bases between them. This CDR3 contains 13 residues. CDR3 sequence reads: CASAPRAGYEQYV. DNA of the CDR3: TGTGCCAGCGCCCCCAGGGCGGGCTACGAGCAGTACGTC.

The chain employs TRBV12-5 and TRBJ2-1; 8 bases match TRBD2. Germline V gene data show CDR1 as LGHNT and CDR2 as FRNRAP. The V segment lost 5 bases and the J segment 5 bases; nucleotides outside the gene matches: 8. The CDR3 is 15 residues long. CDR3 in amino acids: CASGLGLATNNEQFF. The CDR3 nucleotides are TGTGCTAGTGGTCTTGGACTAGCAACGAACAATGAGCAGTTCTTC.

There are a few counts of this clone. This rearrangement joins TRBV5-4 to TRBJ2-2, with 9 bases matching TRBD2. The CDR3 totals 17 residues. Trimming at V came to 0 bases and at J to 7 bases, leaving 10 bases not matched to a gene. Per germline, CDR1 SGHNT and CDR2 YYREEE (reference sequence). The CDR3 reads CASSLVSSGRNGGELFF. CDR3 nucleotides: TGTGCCAGCAGCTTGGTTAGTAGCGGGAGAAACGGCGGGGAGCTGTTTTTT. Full variable domain (rest looked up from reference TRBV5-4 and TRBJ2-2): ETGVTQSPTHLIKTRGQQVTLRCSSQSGHNTVSWYQQALGQGPQFIFQYYREEENGRGNFPPRFSGLQFPNYSSELNVNALELDDSALYLCASSLVSSGRNGGELFFGEGSRLTVL.

The rearrangement links TRBV9 to TRBJ2-7; D is possibly TRBD2 (5 bases). V was clipped by 2 bases and J by 2 bases, with 11 bases between them. Germline V gene sequence: CDR1 SGDLS, CDR2 YYNGEE. CDR3 size: 14 residues. CDR3 in DNA: TGTGCCAGCAGCGTCGGGCGGGCCGCCTACGAGCAGTACTTC. Its protein is CASSVGRAAYEQYF. The full variable domain, its missing parts supplied by reference TRBV9 and TRBJ2-7, is DSGVTQTPKHLITATGQRVTLRCSPRSGDLSVYWYQQSLDQGLQFLIQYYNGEERAKGNILERFSAQQFPDLHSELNLSSLELGDSALYFCASSVGRAAYEQYFGPGTRLTVT.

This rearrangement joins TRBV5-1 to TRBJ2-7; 14 bases match TRBD2. Germline V lookup: CDR1 SGHRS, CDR2 YFSETQ. Germline trimming cut 4 bases from V and 5 bases from J; bases unmatched to any gene: 5. The CDR3 is 15 residues long. CDR3 residues: CASSLGLAGVNEQYF. For the CDR3, the DNA is TGCGCCAGCAGCCTGGGACTAGCGGGAGTAAACGAGCAGTACTTC.

This clone was seen a handful of times. The J gene is TRBJ1-2, the V gene TRBV29-1; the D gene is possibly TRBD1 (5 bases). CDR3 length: 14 residues. Trimming took off 7 bases at V and 5 bases at J, with 20 bases between the two ends. Germline values: CDR1 SQVTM, CDR2 ANQGSEA. The CDR3 region has the DNA TGCAGCGCCGGGGACCCAGACAAGGGGTATGGCTACACCTTC. Protein sequence: CSAGDPDKGYGYTF.

The CDR3 sequence is CAWGTGSSGNTIYF. The CDR3 DNA is TGTGCCTGGGGGACAGGGAGCTCTGGAAACACCATATATTTT. This chain joins TRBV30 and TRBJ1-3; 9 bases match TRBD1. Germline CDR1 reads GTSNPN; CDR2 reads SVGIG (reference sequence). The trim removed 5 bases at V and 0 bases at J, leaving 2 bases unmatched. The CDR3 extends over 14 amino acids.

This sequence joins TRBV19 and TRBJ1-2; possibly TRBD1 for D (5 bases). The V end was cut by 4 bases, the J end by 10 bases, with 10 bases between. CDR1 is LNHDA and CDR2 is SQIVND in the germline V gene (reference sequence). This CDR3 has 11 amino acids. CDR3 protein: CASSTTVIYTF. The CDR3 nucleotides read TGTGCCAGTAGTACGACAGTCATCTACACCTTC. Full variable domain (outside the CDR3, taken from reference TRBV19 and TRBJ1-2): DGGITQSPKYLFRKEGQNVTLSCEQNLNHDAMYWYRQDPGQGLRLIYYSQIVNDFQKGDIAEGYSVSREKKESFPLTVTSAQKNPTAFYLCASSTTVIYTFGSGTRLTVV.

This chain connects TRBV28 to TRBJ1-2, with unresolved D. Germline V gene sequence: CDR1 MDHEN, CDR2 SYDVKM. Trimming removed 2 bases from V and 4 bases from J, with 11 bases in between. The CDR3 totals 14 residues. The CDR3: CASSLDSGSYGYTF. CDR3 coding DNA: TGTGCCAGCAGTTTAGATTCAGGTTCCTATGGCTACACCTTC.

The chain couples TRBV1 to TRBJ1-5. TRBV1 is a recognized pseudogene. The length of the CDR3 is 16 residues. The DNA of the CDR3 is TGCACCAGCAGCCAAGAGGTCAGACTCAGCAATCAGCCCCAGCATTTT. Protein sequence: CTSSQEVRLSNQPQHF.

In this sample, this clone turned up a few times. This chain connects TRBV7-3 to TRBJ2-2; no clear D gene. Germline assignment: CDR1 SGHTA and CDR2 FQGTGA. V was shortened by 2 bases and J by 2 bases, with 6 bases between the two germline ends. This CDR3 comprises 14 residues. CDR3 nucleotides: TGTGCCAGCAGCTTAGGACGTAACACCGGGGAGCTGTTTTTT. As protein: CASSLGRNTGELFF.

The rearrangement uses TRBV25-1 and TRBJ1-1; unclear D gene. The CDR3 covers 13 residues. Germline V gene data show CDR1 as MGHDK and CDR2 as SYGVNS. Deletions cut 4 bases from V and 6 bases from J, with 12 bases between. CDR3 bases: TGTGCCAGCAGTGTGAGGAGGGTCGCTGAAGCTTTCTTT. It translates to CASSVRRVAEAFF.

The genes are TRBV9 and TRBJ2-2; maybe TRBD2 (7 bases). The CDR3 covers 17 residues. The germline V gene has CDR1 SGDLS and CDR2 YYNGEE. The V gene lost 4 bases and the J gene lost 0 bases, with 16 bases spanning the gap. The CDR3 DNA is TGTGCCAGCAGCCCTCGTGGGGGGGCGTCGAACACCGGGGAGCTGTTTTTT. It encodes CASSPRGGASNTGELFF. Full variable domain (missing parts from reference TRBV9 and TRBJ2-2): DSGVTQTPKHLITATGQRVTLRCSPRSGDLSVYWYQQSLDQGLQFLIQYYNGEERAKGNILERFSAQQFPDLHSELNLSSLELGDSALYFCASSPRGGASNTGELFFGEGSRLTVL.

This chain links TRBV30 with TRBJ2-1, with TRBD2 matching 13 bases. The CDR3 consists of 12 residues. CDR1 and CDR2 (germline): GTSNPN, SVGIG (reference sequence). With V trimmed by 5 bases and J by 12 bases, 4 bases remained unmatched. CDR3 amino acids: CAWGLAGDAQFF. In DNA, the CDR3 is TGTGCCTGGGGACTAGCGGGAGACGCGCAGTTCTTC.

The chain has TRBV7-9 and TRBJ2-2; D may be TRBD1 or TRBD2 (5 bases each). CDR3 size: 13 residues. Deletions cut 6 bases from V and 6 bases from J, with 11 bases between. Germline V gene lookup returns CDR1 SEHNR and CDR2 FQNEAQ (reference sequence). CDR3 sequence reads: CASRPGTPGELFF. CDR3 DNA: TGTGCCAGCAGACCCGGGACCCCCGGGGAGCTGTTTTTT.

The genes are TRBV5-1 and TRBJ2-2; 13 positions agree with TRBD2. The CDR3 runs 17 residues. The V and J ends lost 5 bases and 5 bases, in that order; junction bases with no gene match: 9. Germline CDR1 SGHRS, CDR2 YFSETQ. As DNA, the CDR3 is TGCGCCAGCAGACTAAGACTAGCGGGAGGTGAAACCGGGGAGCTGTTTTTT. Protein product: CASRLRLAGGETGELFF. The complete variable domain, with remaining parts taken from reference TRBV5-1 and TRBJ2-2, reads KAGVTQTPRYLIKTRGQQVTLSCSPISGHRSVSWYQQTPGQGLQFLFEYFSETQRNKGNFPGRFSGRQFSNSRSEMNVSTLELGDSALYLCASRLRLAGGETGELFFGEGSRLTVL.

The chain is built from TRBV18 and TRBJ1-2; TRBD1 matches 7 bases. With 6 bases clipped from V and 0 bases from J, the junction kept 7 bases outside the gene matches. Germline V gives CDR1 KGHSH, CDR2 LQKENI. This CDR3 spans 15 amino acids. Here the CDR3 reads CASSPFGQANYGYTF. The CDR3 bases are TGTGCCAGCTCCCCCTTTGGACAGGCTAACTATGGCTACACCTTC.

The rearrangement joins TRBV19 to TRBJ1-4, with D possibly matching TRBD1 (5 bases). This CDR3 comprises 15 residues. CDR1 is LNHDA and CDR2 is SQIVND in the germline V gene (reference sequence). Trimming removed 8 bases at V and 4 bases at J, with 17 bases between. The CDR3 spells CASSDRPGGNEKLFF. The CDR3 nucleotides are TGTGCCAGTTCAGACAGACCCGGGGGTAATGAAAAACTGTTTTTT.

The chain uses TRBV19 and TRBJ2-1; no firm D call. CDR1 and CDR2 (germline): LNHDA, SQIVND (reference sequence). The CDR3 loop spans 11 amino acids. The germline V and J ends were trimmed by 3 bases and 8 bases, with 5 bases remaining between them. This chain's CDR3 is CASSIFHEQFF. The CDR3 DNA follows: TGTGCCAGTAGTATTTTCCATGAGCAGTTCTTC.

The gene calls are TRBV11-2 and TRBJ1-2; D gene ambiguous. Trimming removed 1 base from V and 6 bases from J, with 9 bases in between. CDR3 length equals 13 residues. The germline CDR1 and CDR2 sequences are SGHAT and FQNNGV. The CDR3 nucleotides read TGTGCCAGCAGCTTAGCCAGCTTCGATGGCTACACCTTC. Protein product: CASSLASFDGYTF.

The gene calls are TRBV18 and TRBJ2-5; the D gene is possibly TRBD2 (6 bases). Trimming removed 10 bases at V and 2 bases at J, with 26 bases between. The CDR3 runs 17 residues. Germline assignment: CDR1 KGHSH and CDR2 LQKENI. The CDR3 is CATAEILGGTQQETQYF. The CDR3 DNA reads TGTGCCACCGCCGAGATCTTAGGCGGGACGCAACAAGAGACCCAGTACTTC. Based on the CDR3 plus reference TRBV18 and TRBJ2-5, the full variable domain is NAGVMQNPRHLVRRRGQEARLRCSPMKGHSHVYWYRQLPEEGLKFMVYLQKENIIDESGMPKERFSAEFPKEGPSILRIQQVVRGDSAAYFCATAEILGGTQQETQYFGPGTRLLVL.

This chain joins TRBV5-1 and TRBJ1-5, with D possibly matching TRBD1 (6 bases). Looked up from germline, CDR1 is SGHRS and CDR2 is YFSETQ. V gave up 3 bases and J gave up 5 bases, with 15 bases separating them. The CDR3 is 15 amino acids. CDR3 amino acids: CASSWGTSIDQPQHF. The CDR3 coding sequence is TGCGCCAGCAGCTGGGGGACATCCATCGATCAGCCCCAGCATTTT.

The chain is built from TRBV28 and TRBJ2-2; D perhaps matches TRBD2 (6 bases). Trimming removed 7 bases at V and 4 bases at J, with 16 bases between. In germline, CDR1 is MDHEN, CDR2 SYDVKM. The CDR3 runs 15 residues. CDR3 coding DNA: TGTGCCAGCAAACAGCAGGGCGGGATCACCGGGGAGCTGTTTTTT. This gives the protein CASKQQGGITGELFF.

This clone was seen once. V usage is TRBV30 and J usage is TRBJ1-6; the D is unclear. V dropped 0 bases and J dropped 5 bases, with 14 bases sitting between them. Looked up from germline, CDR1 is GTSNPN and CDR2 is SVGIG (reference sequence). The CDR3 is 16 residues long. The CDR3 sequence: CAWSVQKGSHNSPLHF. CDR3 bases: TGTGCCTGGAGTGTACAAAAGGGTTCGCATAATTCACCCCTCCACTTT. Full variable domain (outside the CDR3, taken from reference TRBV30 and TRBJ1-6): SQTIHQWPATLVQPVGSPLSLECTVEGTSNPNLYWYRQAAGRGLQLLFYSVGIGQISSEVPQNLSASRPQDRQFILSSKKLLLSDSGFYLCAWSVQKGSHNSPLHFGNGTRLTVT.

V is TRBV18 and J is TRBJ2-5, with 8 nucleotides matching TRBD1. This CDR3 spans 15 amino acids. Looked up from germline, CDR1 is KGHSH and CDR2 is LQKENI. V was pared by 3 bases and J by 1 base, with 4 bases of the junction left unmatched. DNA for the CDR3: TGTGCCAGCTCACCTGGACAGGGACGCCAAGAGACCCAGTACTTC. It codes for CASSPGQGRQETQYF. The full variable domain, its missing parts supplied by reference TRBV18 and TRBJ2-5, is NAGVMQNPRHLVRRRGQEARLRCSPMKGHSHVYWYRQLPEEGLKFMVYLQKENIIDESGMPKERFSAEFPKEGPSILRIQQVVRGDSAAYFCASSPGQGRQETQYFGPGTRLLVL.

V usage is TRBV7-3 and J usage is TRBJ2-2; D remains ambiguous. This CDR3 has 15 amino acids. Trimming removed 2 bases at V and 2 bases at J, with 9 bases between. Germline assignment: CDR1 SGHTA and CDR2 FQGTGA. The CDR3 protein is CASSLLGTNTGELFF. In DNA, the CDR3 is TGTGCCAGCAGCTTACTAGGTACCAACACCGGGGAGCTGTTTTTT.